Each of the 32 T cell receptor beta chains below was sequenced from the same sample in a study of blood T cell repertoires in COVID-19. Sequenced by immunoSEQ multiplex PCR; TCRdb stores in-frame clones only, minus some. The sample lists 200,000 to 250,000 clones, around 81% occurring once. The sample taken for sequencing was PBMCs or T cells enriched from blood (not recorded which). These TCRs come from a woman aged 35 to 49 with acute COVID-19.

The chain combines TRBV25-1 with TRBJ1-6; the D is unclear. Germline V gene sequence: CDR1 MGHDK, CDR2 SYGVNS. V was cut by 3 bases and J by 0 bases, with 6 bases left in between. The CDR3 length is 15 residues. DNA for the CDR3: TGTGCCAGCAGTGACCGGAGCTCCTATAATTCACCCCTCCACTTT. Translation gives CASSDRSSYNSPLHF.

This chain links TRBV3-1 (or the pseudogene TRBV3-2) with TRBJ1-5, with D uncertain. The CDR3 is 15 residues long. Trimming stripped 8 bases from V and 5 bases from J, with 19 bases between. Germline CDR1 and CDR2: LGHDT and YNNKEL (reference sequence). CDR3 sequence reads: CASLYRGLPDQPQHF. The CDR3 DNA is TGTGCCAGCCTCTACCGAGGGCTACCTGATCAGCCCCAGCATTTT.

The J gene is TRBJ1-1, the V gene TRBV11-2; 10 bases are a match to TRBD1. Trimming took 5 bases from V and 5 from J; bases not matched to a gene: 8. CDR1 and CDR2 from the germline V gene are SGHAT and FQNNGV. This CDR3 region has 15 residues. In DNA form, the CDR3 reads TGTGCCAGCAGCCTCCGACAGGGGGCCAGGACTGAAGCTTTCTTT. It translates to CASSLRQGARTEAFF.

Only one count was recorded for this clone. J is TRBJ1-5 and V is TRBV7-8; tentative D call: TRBD1 (6 bases). Germline CDR1 SGHVS, CDR2 FQNEAQ. This CDR3 is 17 amino acids long. Deletions cut 5 bases from V and 1 base from J, with 18 bases between. DNA of the CDR3: TGTGCCAGCAGCCCAAGTTCAGGGGTAGGGAGCAATCAGCCCCAGCATTTT. Its translation: CASSPSSGVGSNQPQHF.

The chain employs TRBV6-1 and TRBJ2-3; TRBD2 matches 8 bases. Germline-derived CDR1 and CDR2 are MNHNS and SASEGT. Trimming removed 4 bases from V and 4 bases from J; junction bases left unmatched: 10. The length of the CDR3 is 16 residues. CDR3 residues: CASSGREREFSDTQYF. The DNA for the CDR3 is TGTGCCAGCAGTGGGCGGGAGCGGGAGTTCTCAGATACGCAGTATTTT.

V gene TRBV25-1 combines with J gene TRBJ1-5, with D perhaps matching TRBD1 (6 bases). Trimming shortened V by 3 bases and J by 0 bases, and 15 bases separated the two germline ends. CDR1 and CDR2 from the germline V gene are MGHDK and SYGVNS. The CDR3 is 17 amino acids. The CDR3 region has the DNA TGTGCCAGCAGTGAGAGTGGGGGCTCCTATAGCAATCAGCCCCAGCATTTT. This translates into CASSESGGSYSNQPQHF.

V is TRBV6-5 and J is TRBJ1-4, with 8 bases identical to TRBD1. The CDR3 has 14 amino acids. CDR1 and CDR2 from the germline V gene are MNHEY and SVGAGI. Trimming took 5 bases from V and 7 from J; bases not matched to a gene: 6. The CDR3 bases are TGTGCCAGCAGTACCGACAGGGGAGTTGAAAAACTGTTTTTT. This encodes CASSTDRGVEKLFF.

This clone came up many times. The chain is built from TRBV28 and TRBJ1-1; TRBD1 might be the D (5 bases). In germline, CDR1 is MDHEN, CDR2 SYDVKM. The CDR3 spans 14 residues. The V gene lost 6 bases and the J gene lost 0 bases, with 11 bases spanning the gap. CDR3 residues: CASRPAGMNTEAFF. The CDR3 DNA reads as TGTGCCAGCAGACCTGCAGGGATGAACACTGAAGCTTTCTTT. Filled out from reference TRBV28 and TRBJ1-1, the complete variable domain reads DVKVTQSSRYLVKRTGEKVFLECVQDMDHENMFWYRQDPGLGLRLIYFSYDVKMKEKGDIPEGYSVSREKKERFSLILESASTNQTSMYLCASRPAGMNTEAFFGQGTRLTVV.

The chain is built from TRBV19 and TRBJ1-6; no definite D call. Trimming left V 7 bases short and J 5 bases short, with 9 bases between. CDR3 length: 13 residues. Germline V gives CDR1 LNHDA, CDR2 SQIVND (reference sequence). The CDR3: CASTVADNSPLHF. The DNA of the CDR3 is TGTGCCAGTACGGTCGCTGATAATTCACCCCTCCACTTT.

This rearrangement joins TRBV19 to TRBJ2-5; 10 bases are shared with TRBD2. Germline assignment: CDR1 LNHDA and CDR2 SQIVND (reference sequence). Germline trimming cut 7 bases from V and 1 base from J; bases unmatched to any gene: 6. The CDR3 has 15 residues. CDR3 DNA sequence: TGTGCCAGTAATCTAGCGGGAGACGGCCAAGAGACCCAGTACTTC. Protein product: CASNLAGDGQETQYF. Full variable domain (rest looked up from reference TRBV19 and TRBJ2-5): DGGITQSPKYLFRKEGQNVTLSCEQNLNHDAMYWYRQDPGQGLRLIYYSQIVNDFQKGDIAEGYSVSREKKESFPLTVTSAQKNPTAFYLCASNLAGDGQETQYFGPGTRLLVL.

The CDR3 DNA follows: TGTGCCACCTCCTCTGTCCCTAATTCACCCCTCCACTTT. This codes for CATSSVPNSPLHF. The genes are TRBV7-3 and TRBJ1-6; no clear D. Trimming pared 10 bases from V and 6 bases from J, leaving 13 bases between. Germline V gives CDR1 SGHTA, CDR2 FQGTGA. The CDR3 contains 13 residues.

This clone has just one count. This chain uses TRBV4-1 with TRBJ2-1, with 9 positions matching TRBD1. Unmatched junction bases numbered 7, after V lost 4 bases and J lost 3 bases. This CDR3 is built from 16 residues. Looked up from germline, CDR1 is MGHRA and CDR2 is YSYEKL. The CDR3 sequence is CASSLAPGQGYNEQFF. CDR3 bases: TGCGCCAGCAGCCTCGCGCCGGGACAGGGCTACAATGAGCAGTTCTTC.

This clone has a single count. The chain couples TRBV28 to TRBJ1-2; no definite D call. CDR1 is MDHEN, CDR2 SYDVKM, per germline. The ends were cut back, 3 bases at V and 0 bases at J, with 14 bases in the middle. The CDR3 loop spans 16 amino acids. CDR3 nucleotide sequence: TGTGCCAGCAGTTTCTCCGGTGCAGGTACTAACTATGGCTACACCTTC. Translated, it gives CASSFSGAGTNYGYTF.

This chain connects TRBV7-3 to TRBJ1-5; D call uncertain. The CDR3 totals 13 residues. Trimming removed 2 bases at V and 7 bases at J, with 9 bases between. Germline V gives CDR1 SGHTA, CDR2 FQGTGA. The CDR3 is CASSLDGIQPQHF. In DNA, the CDR3 is TGTGCCAGCAGCTTAGACGGGATCCAGCCCCAGCATTTT. Looking up the rest from reference TRBV7-3 and TRBJ1-5 gives the full variable domain: GAGVSQTPSNKVTEKGKYVELRCDPISGHTALYWYRQSLGQGPEFLIYFQGTGAADDSGLPNDRFFAVRPEGSVSTLKIQRTERGDSAVYLCASSLDGIQPQHFGDGTRLSIL.

The rearrangement joins TRBV5-5 to TRBJ2-7, with 8 nucleotides matching TRBD1. J lost 3 bases, V lost 4 bases, and 6 bases had no gene match. This CDR3 is built from 14 residues. Germline CDR1 reads SGHKS; CDR2 reads YYEKEE (reference sequence). This CDR3 reads CASSAGTGLYEQYF. The CDR3 DNA is TGTGCCAGCAGCGCCGGGACAGGCCTCTACGAGCAGTACTTC.

The chain uses TRBV27 and TRBJ2-7, with 9 bases fitting TRBD1. Germline values: CDR1 MNHEY, CDR2 SMNVEV (reference sequence). The V and J ends lost 3 bases and 4 bases, in that order; junction bases with no gene match: 7. The CDR3 consists of 15 residues. The DNA of the CDR3 is TGTGCCAGCAGTTTTGGGGGACAGGGAATTTACGAGCAGTACTTC. Translated, it gives CASSFGGQGIYEQYF.

In this sample, this clone turned up a few times. The chain combines TRBV5-1 with TRBJ2-7, with 9 bases lining up with TRBD1. CDR1 SGHRS and CDR2 YFSETQ come from the germline V gene. The CDR3 is made up of 14 amino acids. The J segment lost 4 bases and the V segment lost 4 bases, leaving 6 bases of the junction unmatched. For the CDR3, the DNA is TGCGCCAGCAGCAGGACAGGGGAGATATACGAGCAGTACTTC. It yields the protein CASSRTGEIYEQYF.

V usage is TRBV27 and J usage is TRBJ1-4; no definite D call. The CDR3 covers 15 residues. From germline, CDR1 is MNHEY and CDR2 SMNVEV (reference sequence). The V gene lost 6 bases and the J gene lost 4 bases, with 15 bases spanning the gap. Written as DNA, the CDR3 is TGTGCCAGCAGCCTAGTTCCTCCCGTTAATGAAAAACTGTTTTTT. Translated, it gives CASSLVPPVNEKLFF.

This clone has only one observation. CDR3 residues: CSARGLAELYEQYF. The DNA for the CDR3 is TGCAGTGCTCGTGGACTAGCGGAACTCTACGAGCAGTACTTC. The chain employs TRBV20-1 and TRBJ2-7; 10 bases are shared with TRBD2. V gave up 5 bases and J gave up 3 bases; unmatched junction bases: 7. Germline CDR1 and CDR2: DFQATT and SNEGSKA (reference sequence). The CDR3 is made up of 14 amino acids.

The rearrangement uses TRBV6-6 and TRBJ1-1; maybe TRBD1 (5 bases). V dropped 8 bases and J dropped 1 base, with 20 bases sitting between them. CDR1 is MNHNY and CDR2 is SVGAGI in the germline V gene (reference sequence). The CDR3 sequence is 16 residues long. CDR3 residues: CASEGQGYSPNTEAFF. The CDR3 DNA sequence: TGTGCCAGCGAAGGGCAGGGATACTCACCGAACACTGAAGCTTTCTTT.

This chain uses TRBV9 with TRBJ2-3; D is unclear. Per germline, CDR1 SGDLS and CDR2 YYNGEE. Deletions cut 0 bases from V and 3 bases from J, with 8 bases between. The CDR3 is 14 amino acids. The CDR3 here is CASSVGLETDTQYF. The CDR3, as DNA: TGTGCCAGCAGCGTAGGGCTGGAGACAGATACGCAGTATTTT.

The chain has TRBV18 and TRBJ1-1, with 7 positions matching TRBD1. V was pared by 3 bases and J by 1 base, with 5 bases of the junction left unmatched. The CDR3 loop spans 15 amino acids. The germline gives CDR1 KGHSH, CDR2 LQKENI. The CDR3 DNA reads as TGTGCCAGCTCACCTGGGGGACAGAAGAACACTGAAGCTTTCTTT. This encodes CASSPGGQKNTEAFF.

This clone appeared a few times. This chain links TRBV28 with TRBJ1-2; 8 bases align to TRBD1. Germline CDR1 MDHEN, CDR2 SYDVKM. This CDR3 has 15 amino acids. The V segment lost 4 bases and the J segment 7 bases; nucleotides outside the gene matches: 11. CDR3 region: CASSSADRGFSGYTF. In DNA form, the CDR3 reads TGTGCCAGCAGTTCTGCTGACAGGGGCTTCAGTGGCTACACCTTC.

The chain has TRBV6-5 and TRBJ1-1, with TRBD1 matching 10 bases. The germline gives CDR1 MNHEY, CDR2 SVGAGI. The CDR3 totals 14 residues. V lost 7 bases to trimming and J lost 6 bases; unmatched junction nucleotides: 8. The CDR3 DNA reads as TGTGCCAGCACCGAGGGGGACAGGGGCGCTGAAGCTTTCTTT. This sequence encodes CASTEGDRGAEAFF.

The V and J genes are TRBV4-3 and TRBJ2-2, with TRBD1 matching 10 bases. The V gene end was trimmed by 0 bases and the J gene end by 7 bases; junction bases not matched to a gene: 11. The germline CDR1 and CDR2 sequences are LGHNA and YSLEER. CDR3 size: 18 residues. In nucleotides, the CDR3 is TGCGCCAGCAGCCAAGATGGAGGGACAGGGGCCCCGATCGGGGAGCTGTTTTTT. This translates into CASSQDGGTGAPIGELFF.

The chain joins TRBV4-1 to TRBJ1-3; possibly TRBD1 for D (5 bases). Per the germline V gene, CDR1 is MGHRA and CDR2 is YSYEKL. Between the trimmed V and J ends, which lost 0 bases and 4 bases, there was a span of 13 bases. This CDR3 has 16 amino acids. The CDR3 is CASSQEVMWTGNTIYF. The DNA for the CDR3 is TGCGCCAGCAGCCAAGAAGTGATGTGGACAGGAAACACCATATATTTT.

This clone has more than one count but fewer than ten. CDR3 DNA sequence: TGTGCCAGCAGCCAATCAGGGGGCACTGAAGCTTTCTTT. It codes for CASSQSGGTEAFF. The V and J genes are TRBV16 and TRBJ1-1, with a tentative D call TRBD1 (6 bases). Germline V gene sequence: CDR1 KGHSY, CDR2 FQNENV. The CDR3 sequence is 13 residues long. V lost 0 bases, J lost 4 bases, and 6 bases lay in between. Using reference TRBV16 and TRBJ1-1 for the parts outside the CDR3, the full variable domain is GEEVAQTPKHLVRGEGQKAKLYCAPIKGHSYVFWYQQVLKNEFKFLISFQNENVFDETGMPKERFSAKCLPNSPCSLEIQATKLEDSAVYFCASSQSGGTEAFFGQGTRLTVV.

The chain joins TRBV5-1 to TRBJ1-2; D is unclear. Trimming left V 1 base short and J 1 base short, with 8 bases between. CDR1 is SGHRS, CDR2 YFSETQ, per germline. This CDR3 region has 14 residues. The CDR3 nucleotides are TGCGCCAGCAGCTTGCTTCAGAATAACTATGGCTACACCTTC. It codes for CASSLLQNNYGYTF.

V is TRBV11-1 and J is TRBJ2-3; D gene uncertain. This CDR3 contains 11 residues. The germline V gene encodes CDR1 SGHAT and CDR2 FQDESV (reference sequence). V shed 4 bases and J shed 6 bases, with 5 bases lying between them. CDR3 sequence: CASSSEDTQYF. CDR3 bases: TGTGCCAGCAGCTCGGAGGATACGCAGTATTTT.

This chain joins TRBV28 and TRBJ2-7; 15 bases match TRBD2. V lost 7 bases and J lost 1; bases outside the gene matches: 8. The CDR3 has 17 residues. Looked up from germline, CDR1 is MDHEN and CDR2 is SYDVKM. The CDR3 loop reads CASKTGTSGRFSYEQYF. In DNA, the CDR3 is TGTGCCAGCAAAACCGGGACTAGCGGGAGGTTTTCCTACGAGCAGTACTTC.

CDR3 in amino acids: CASSIRGARTDTQYF. In DNA form, the CDR3 reads TGCGCCAGCAGCATCCGGGGGGCGAGGACAGATACGCAGTATTTT. This chain joins TRBV5-1 and TRBJ2-3; D may be TRBD2 (7 bases). Germline V gene data show CDR1 as SGHRS and CDR2 as YFSETQ. V dropped 4 bases and J dropped 3 bases, with 15 bases sitting between them. The CDR3 is 15 amino acids.

The J gene is TRBJ1-4, the V gene TRBV7-9; possibly TRBD1 for D (5 bases). There are 14 residues in the CDR3. CDR1 and CDR2 (germline): SEHNR, FQNEAQ (reference sequence). V lost 3 bases to trimming and J lost 7 bases, with 12 bases between them. The CDR3 DNA reads as TGTGCCAGCAGCTTTCCCCAGGGTTTTGAAAAACTGTTTTTT. Its translation is CASSFPQGFEKLFF.